Shown below are 22 T cell receptor beta chains from a single sample sequenced in a study of blood T cell repertoires in COVID-19. Only in-frame clones appear in the TCRdb table, and some are missing; sequencing was by immunoSEQ multiplex PCR. Among about 88,000 clones listed, nearly 90% were seen once. Sequencing was done on a sample of peripheral blood. These receptors came from a woman older than 75 with acute or convalescent COVID-19.

The V call is TRBV15, the J call TRBJ2-1; 9 bases map to TRBD2. V was pared by 5 bases and J by 3 bases, with 2 bases of the junction left unmatched. From germline, CDR1 is LNHNV and CDR2 YYDKDF (reference sequence). The CDR3 sequence is 14 residues long. CDR3 loop: CATSRSGSYNEQFF. The CDR3 nucleotides read TGTGCCACCAGCCGTAGCGGGAGCTACAATGAGCAGTTCTTC. The full variable domain, rest sourced from reference TRBV15 and TRBJ2-1, is DAMVIQNPRYQVTQFGKPVTLSCSQTLNHNVMYWYQQKSSQAPKLLFHYYDKDFNNEADTPDNFQSRRPNTSFCFLDIRSPGLGDTAMYLCATSRSGSYNEQFFGPGTRLTVL.

The chain recombines TRBV6-5 with TRBJ1-2; D is possibly TRBD1 (5 bases). This CDR3 has 13 amino acids. Trimming pared 5 bases from V and 5 bases from J, leaving 12 bases between. Germline values: CDR1 MNHEY, CDR2 SVGAGI. The CDR3 region has the DNA TGTGCCAGCAGTACTCAGGGTGGGTATGGCTACACCTTC. As protein: CASSTQGGYGYTF.

The chain couples TRBV15 to TRBJ1-5; no definite D call. CDR3 size: 17 residues. The germline gives CDR1 LNHNV, CDR2 YYDKDF (reference sequence). The germline V and J ends were trimmed by 0 bases and 4 bases, with 16 bases remaining between them. The CDR3 spells CATSRDTGGMKNQPQHF. The CDR3 DNA sequence: TGTGCCACCAGCAGAGATACGGGTGGAATGAAGAATCAGCCCCAGCATTTT.

This clone came up once. The J gene is TRBJ1-4, the V gene TRBV20-1; D remains ambiguous. The CDR3 is made up of 11 amino acids. Germline V gene sequence: CDR1 DFQATT, CDR2 SNEGSKA (reference sequence). V was clipped by 1 base and J by 8 bases, with 5 bases between them. The CDR3 sequence: CSARVREKLFF. The CDR3 region has the DNA TGCAGTGCTAGAGTGAGGGAAAAACTGTTTTTT.

The chain uses TRBV30 and TRBJ2-6; D is unclear. The CDR3 sequence is 15 residues long. V was pared by 1 base and J by 1 base, with 8 bases between. Germline V gene lookup returns CDR1 GTSNPN and CDR2 SVGIG (reference sequence). The CDR3 is CAWSGSWSGANVLTF. The CDR3 DNA reads TGTGCCTGGAGTGGTAGTTGGTCTGGGGCCAACGTCCTGACTTTC.

This clone was seen only once. The gene calls are TRBV6-5 and TRBJ1-2; 7 bases line up with TRBD1. The CDR3 extends over 15 amino acids. J gave up 6 bases and V 0 bases, and 7 bases lay outside the gene matches. The germline V gene encodes CDR1 MNHEY and CDR2 SVGAGI. The CDR3 reads CASSYSFGTEHGYTF. As DNA, the CDR3 is TGTGCCAGCAGTTACTCTTTCGGGACAGAACATGGCTACACCTTC.

V is TRBV4-3 and J is TRBJ2-1; D possibly corresponds to TRBD2 (6 bases). CDR1 LGHNA and CDR2 YSLEER come from the germline V gene. Trimming left V 2 bases short and J 0 bases short, with 14 bases between. This CDR3 has 17 residues. The CDR3 protein is CASSQFRGVGSYNEQFF. DNA of the CDR3: TGCGCCAGCAGCCAATTTCGCGGGGTGGGCTCCTACAATGAGCAGTTCTTC.

The V gene is TRBV10-3, the J gene TRBJ1-6; D remains unclear. V was trimmed by 7 bases and J by 9 bases, leaving 13 bases between them. The V gene's germline CDR1 is ENHRY and CDR2 SYGVKD. The CDR3 totals 13 residues. The CDR3 coding sequence is TGTGCCATCAAGCGGGCCCCAAGTTCACCCCTCCACTTT. This encodes CAIKRAPSSPLHF.

This clone appeared once. V usage is TRBV19 and J usage is TRBJ2-6; no clear D. Germline V gene data show CDR1 as LNHDA and CDR2 as SQIVND (reference sequence). This CDR3 has 15 amino acids. Trimming took 6 bases from V and 0 from J, leaving 9 bases between them. The CDR3 nucleotides are TGTGCCAGTAGATTCTCCGTCTCTGGGGCCAACGTCCTGACTTTC. This translates into CASRFSVSGANVLTF. Looking up the rest from reference TRBV19 and TRBJ2-6 gives the full variable domain: DGGITQSPKYLFRKEGQNVTLSCEQNLNHDAMYWYRQDPGQGLRLIYYSQIVNDFQKGDIAEGYSVSREKKESFPLTVTSAQKNPTAFYLCASRFSVSGANVLTFGAGSRLTVL.

The chain carries TRBV3-1 (or the pseudogene TRBV3-2) and TRBJ1-2; the match to TRBD1 covers 8 bases. The CDR3 extends over 15 amino acids. Germline lookup yields CDR1 LGHDT and CDR2 YNNKEL (reference sequence). After removal of 4 bases from V and 2 bases from J, the junction contained 6 bases not matched to a gene. The CDR3 DNA follows: TGTGCCAGCAGCCGGAAGGACAGGGCCAACTATGGCTACACCTTC. This translates into CASSRKDRANYGYTF.

The chain carries TRBV7-2 and TRBJ1-5; 7 bases agree with TRBD1. The V segment lost 5 bases and the J segment 3 bases; nucleotides outside the gene matches: 4. The germline gives CDR1 SGHTA, CDR2 FQGNSA. The CDR3 sequence is 14 residues long. CDR3 coding DNA: TGTGCCAGCAGCCCGACAGGGAACAATCAGCCCCAGCATTTT. This encodes CASSPTGNNQPQHF.

The chain links TRBV7-2 to TRBJ2-7, with TRBD1 matching 7 bases. CDR1 and CDR2 (germline): SGHTA, FQGNSA. The CDR3 has 14 residues. V was clipped by 4 bases and J by 2 bases; unmatched bases: 5. The CDR3 coding sequence is TGTGCCAGCAGCTGGAAGACAGGGCCCTACGAGCAGTACTTC. This codes for CASSWKTGPYEQYF. The full variable domain, completed using reference TRBV7-2 and TRBJ2-7, is GAGVSQSPSNKVTEKGKDVELRCDPISGHTALYWYRQSLGQGLEFLIYFQGNSAPDKSGLPSDRFSAERTGGSVSTLTIQRTQQEDSAVYLCASSWKTGPYEQYFGPGTRLTVT.

The chain recombines TRBV2 with TRBJ1-3; possible D gene TRBD1, 6 bases. CDR1 is SNHLY and CDR2 is FYNNEI in the germline V gene. V lost 9 bases to trimming and J lost 0 bases, with 9 bases between them. This CDR3 is 13 amino acids long. CDR3 loop: CARDSLSGNTIYF. Written as DNA, the CDR3 is TGTGCCAGGGACAGCCTCTCTGGAAACACCATATATTTT.

The rearrangement links TRBV15 to TRBJ2-3; 8 nucleotides line up with TRBD2. CDR3 length: 14 residues. The ends lost 2 bases at V and 8 bases at J; junction bases unmatched: 6. Looked up from germline, CDR1 is LNHNV and CDR2 is YYDKDF (reference sequence). Here the CDR3 reads CATSRSGTRVTQYF. The CDR3, as DNA: TGTGCCACCAGCAGATCCGGGACTAGAGTTACGCAGTATTTT.

V and J are TRBV5-4 and TRBJ1-4, with TRBD1 matching over 8 bases. The J segment lost 8 bases and the V segment lost 0 bases, leaving 3 bases of the junction unmatched. From germline, CDR1 is SGHNT and CDR2 YYREEE (reference sequence). The CDR3 is made up of 14 amino acids. This CDR3 is CASSLAGGEEKLFF. CDR3 coding DNA: TGTGCCAGCAGCTTGGCAGGGGGCGAGGAAAAACTGTTTTTT.

V gene TRBV2 combines with J gene TRBJ2-2; TRBD1 is a possible D gene (5 bases). Per the germline V gene, CDR1 is SNHLY and CDR2 is FYNNEI. The CDR3 is 14 residues long. Trimming pared 7 bases from V and 2 bases from J, leaving 11 bases between. CDR3 DNA: TGTGCCAGCATTGGTAGGGGCAACACCGGGGAGCTGTTTTTT. Translation: CASIGRGNTGELFF.

A single count supports this clone. The rearrangement uses TRBV29-1 and TRBJ1-1; possible D gene TRBD1, 6 bases. Germline V gene sequence: CDR1 SQVTM, CDR2 ANQGSEA. The CDR3 has 15 residues. The germline V and J ends were trimmed by 1 base and 4 bases, with 16 bases remaining between them. As DNA, the CDR3 is TGCAGCGTTGAAGCTAAAACAGGGCCGATCACTGAAGCTTTCTTT. This encodes CSVEAKTGPITEAFF.

J is TRBJ1-5 and V is TRBV28; 7 bases map to TRBD1. Germline V gene lookup returns CDR1 MDHEN and CDR2 SYDVKM. The CDR3 runs 14 residues. V trimming: 6 bases; J trimming: 3 bases; junction bases outside the gene matches: 5. The CDR3 DNA sequence: TGTGCCAGCAGAGGAACAGGGGCCAATCAGCCCCAGCATTTT. Its translation is CASRGTGANQPQHF.

The gene calls are TRBV2 and TRBJ2-5, with D possibly being TRBD2 (6 bases). The CDR3 spans 14 residues. Germline V gives CDR1 SNHLY, CDR2 FYNNEI. V gave up 9 bases and J gave up 1 base, with 15 bases separating them. Here the CDR3 reads CASQLPGGQETQYF. The CDR3 nucleotides read TGTGCCAGTCAACTACCCGGGGGCCAAGAGACCCAGTACTTC. The whole variable domain, filled in from reference TRBV2 and TRBJ2-5, reads EPEVTQTPSHQVTQMGQEVILRCVPISNHLYFYWYRQILGQKVEFLVSFYNNEISEKSEIFDDQFSVERPDGSNFTLKIRSTKLEDSAMYFCASQLPGGQETQYFGPGTRLLVL.

V and J are TRBV6-2 or TRBV6-3 and TRBJ2-1; the match to TRBD2 covers 8 bases. This CDR3 is 15 amino acids long. V dropped 6 bases and J dropped 2; count of bases not matched to a gene: 6. Looked up from germline, CDR1 is MNHEY and CDR2 is SVGEGT. CDR3: CASSHLAGPYNEQFF. The CDR3 DNA is TGTGCCAGCAGCCACCTAGCGGGCCCCTACAATGAGCAGTTCTTC.

The chain carries TRBV25-1 and TRBJ1-4; 7 positions agree with TRBD1. Germline V gives CDR1 MGHDK, CDR2 SYGVNS. The CDR3 covers 13 residues. Trimming cost V 5 bases and J 6 bases; bases outside gene matches: 3. As DNA, the CDR3 is TGTGCCAGCAGTTTTGGGACAGATGAAAAACTGTTTTTT. Encoded protein: CASSFGTDEKLFF.

The J gene is TRBJ2-5, the V gene TRBV7-2, with D maybe TRBD2 (6 bases). The germline gives CDR1 SGHTA, CDR2 FQGNSA. V was clipped by 2 bases and J by 7 bases, with 11 bases between them. The CDR3 contains 13 residues. This chain's CDR3 is CASSLLGGGTQYF. As DNA, the CDR3 is TGTGCCAGCAGCTTACTGGGAGGAGGGACCCAGTACTTC.